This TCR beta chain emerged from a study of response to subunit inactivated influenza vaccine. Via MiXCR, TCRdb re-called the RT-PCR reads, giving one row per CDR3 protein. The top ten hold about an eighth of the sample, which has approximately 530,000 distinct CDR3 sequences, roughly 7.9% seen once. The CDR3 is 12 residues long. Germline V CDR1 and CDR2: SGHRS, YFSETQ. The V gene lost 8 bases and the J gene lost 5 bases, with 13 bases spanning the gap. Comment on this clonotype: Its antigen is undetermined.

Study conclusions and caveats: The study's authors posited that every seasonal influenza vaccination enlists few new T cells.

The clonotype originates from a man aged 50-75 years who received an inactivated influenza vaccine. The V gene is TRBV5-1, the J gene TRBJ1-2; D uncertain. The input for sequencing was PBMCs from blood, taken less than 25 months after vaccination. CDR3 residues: CARPPTGYGYTF. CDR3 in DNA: TGCGCCAGACCCCCAACCGGGTATGGCTACACCTTC.